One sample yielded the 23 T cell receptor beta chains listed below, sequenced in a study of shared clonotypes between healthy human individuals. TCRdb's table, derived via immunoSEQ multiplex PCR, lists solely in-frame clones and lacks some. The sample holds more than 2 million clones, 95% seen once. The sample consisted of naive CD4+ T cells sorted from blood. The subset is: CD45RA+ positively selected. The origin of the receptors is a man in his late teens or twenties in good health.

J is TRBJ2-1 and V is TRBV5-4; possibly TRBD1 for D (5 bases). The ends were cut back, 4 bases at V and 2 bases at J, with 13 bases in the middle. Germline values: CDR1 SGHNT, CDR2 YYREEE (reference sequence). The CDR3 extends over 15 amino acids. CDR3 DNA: TGTGCCAGCAGCCATGGGCAGGGCACCTACAATGAGCAGTTCTTC. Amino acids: CASSHGQGTYNEQFF.

The CDR3 reads CASTPGSSVETQYF. The CDR3 DNA is TGTGCCAGTACCCCGGGCAGTTCCGTGGAGACCCAGTACTTC. The chain couples TRBV2 to TRBJ2-5; D ambiguous. Germline V CDR1 and CDR2: SNHLY, FYNNEI. V lost 9 bases to trimming and J lost 5 bases, with 19 bases between them. CDR3 size: 14 residues.

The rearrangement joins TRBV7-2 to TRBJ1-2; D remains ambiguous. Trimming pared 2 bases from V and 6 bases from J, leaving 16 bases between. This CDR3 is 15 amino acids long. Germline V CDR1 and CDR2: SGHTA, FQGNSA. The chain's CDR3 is CASSLFSLGRDGYTF. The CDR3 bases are TGTGCCAGCAGCTTATTTTCGTTGGGAAGGGATGGCTACACCTTC.

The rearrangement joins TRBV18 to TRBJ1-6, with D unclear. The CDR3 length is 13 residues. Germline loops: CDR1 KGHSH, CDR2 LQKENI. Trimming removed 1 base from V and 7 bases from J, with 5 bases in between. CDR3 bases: TGTGCCAGCTCACCACGAAACAATTCACCCCTCCACTTT. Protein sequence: CASSPRNNSPLHF.

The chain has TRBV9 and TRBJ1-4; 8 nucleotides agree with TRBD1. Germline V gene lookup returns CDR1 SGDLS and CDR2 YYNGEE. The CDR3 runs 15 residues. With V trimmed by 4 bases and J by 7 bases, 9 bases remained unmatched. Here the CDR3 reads CASSPWTGRSEKLFF. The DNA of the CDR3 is TGTGCCAGCAGCCCTTGGACAGGGAGAAGTGAAAAACTGTTTTTT.

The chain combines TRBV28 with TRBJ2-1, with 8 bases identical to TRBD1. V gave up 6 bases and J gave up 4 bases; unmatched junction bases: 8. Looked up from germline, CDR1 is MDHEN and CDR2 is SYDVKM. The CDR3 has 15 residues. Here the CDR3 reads CASRPRDRLYNEQFF. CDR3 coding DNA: TGTGCCAGCAGGCCCCGGGACAGGTTATACAATGAGCAGTTCTTC. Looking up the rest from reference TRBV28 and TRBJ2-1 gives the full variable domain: DVKVTQSSRYLVKRTGEKVFLECVQDMDHENMFWYRQDPGLGLRLIYFSYDVKMKEKGDIPEGYSVSREKKERFSLILESASTNQTSMYLCASRPRDRLYNEQFFGPGTRLTVL.

The CDR3 DNA follows: TGTGCCAGCAGCTTGGTGGGACAGCGAATTAACTATGGCTACACCTTC. Protein: CASSLVGQRINYGYTF. V is TRBV5-4 and J is TRBJ1-2; TRBD1 matches at 7 bases. With V trimmed by 0 bases and J by 1 base, 6 bases remained unmatched. CDR1 is SGHNT, CDR2 YYREEE, per germline (reference sequence). The CDR3 is 16 residues long.

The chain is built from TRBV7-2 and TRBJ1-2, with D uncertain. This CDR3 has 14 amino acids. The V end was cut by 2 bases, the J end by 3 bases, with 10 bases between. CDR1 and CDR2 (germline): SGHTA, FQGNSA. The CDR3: CASSLLGSYYGYTF. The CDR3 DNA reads TGTGCCAGCAGCTTATTGGGCAGCTACTATGGCTACACCTTC.

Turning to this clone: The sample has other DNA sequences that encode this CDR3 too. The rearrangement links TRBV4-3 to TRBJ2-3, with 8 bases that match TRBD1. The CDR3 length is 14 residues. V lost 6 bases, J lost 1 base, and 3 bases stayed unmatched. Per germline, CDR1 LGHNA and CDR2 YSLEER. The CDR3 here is CASSQDRGTDTQYF. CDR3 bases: TGCGCCAGCAGTCAGGACAGGGGCACAGATACGCAGTATTTT.

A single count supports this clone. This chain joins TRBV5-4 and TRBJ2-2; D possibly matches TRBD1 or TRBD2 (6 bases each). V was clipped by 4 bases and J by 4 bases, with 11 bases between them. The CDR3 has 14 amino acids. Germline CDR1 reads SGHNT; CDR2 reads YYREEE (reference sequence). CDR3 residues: CASSLGGPTGELFF. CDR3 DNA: TGTGCCAGCAGCCTCGGGGGCCCCACCGGGGAGCTGTTTTTT.

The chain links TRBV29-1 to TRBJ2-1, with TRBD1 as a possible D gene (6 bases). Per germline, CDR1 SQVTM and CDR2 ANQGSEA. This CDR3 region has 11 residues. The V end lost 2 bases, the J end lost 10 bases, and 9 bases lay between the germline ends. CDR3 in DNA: TGCAGCGTTGAAAGGGGGACGGAGCAGTTCTTC. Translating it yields CSVERGTEQFF.

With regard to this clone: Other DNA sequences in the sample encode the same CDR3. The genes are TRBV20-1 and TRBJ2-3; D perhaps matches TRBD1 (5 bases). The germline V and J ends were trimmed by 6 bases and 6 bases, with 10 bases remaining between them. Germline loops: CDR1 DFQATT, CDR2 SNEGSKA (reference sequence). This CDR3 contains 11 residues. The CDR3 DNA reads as TGCAGTGCGAGAAGGGGCGATACGCAGTATTTT. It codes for CSARRGDTQYF.

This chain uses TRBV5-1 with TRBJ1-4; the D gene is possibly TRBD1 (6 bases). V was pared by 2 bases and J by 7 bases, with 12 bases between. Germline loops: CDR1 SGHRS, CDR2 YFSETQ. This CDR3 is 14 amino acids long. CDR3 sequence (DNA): TGCGCCAGCAGCTTTAGCAGGGGCGGTGAAAAACTGTTTTTT. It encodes CASSFSRGGEKLFF.

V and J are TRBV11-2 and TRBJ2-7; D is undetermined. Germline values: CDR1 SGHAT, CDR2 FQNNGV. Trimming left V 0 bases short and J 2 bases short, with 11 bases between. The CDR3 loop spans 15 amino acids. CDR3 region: CASSLDHTDPYEQYF. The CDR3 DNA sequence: TGTGCCAGCAGCTTAGATCACACAGACCCCTACGAGCAGTACTTC.

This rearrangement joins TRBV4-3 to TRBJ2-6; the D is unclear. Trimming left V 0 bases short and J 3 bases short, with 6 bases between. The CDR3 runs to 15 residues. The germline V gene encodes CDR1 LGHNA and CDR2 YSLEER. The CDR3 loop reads CASSQEVNGANVLTF. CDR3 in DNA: TGCGCCAGCAGCCAAGAGGTGAATGGGGCCAACGTCCTGACTTTC.

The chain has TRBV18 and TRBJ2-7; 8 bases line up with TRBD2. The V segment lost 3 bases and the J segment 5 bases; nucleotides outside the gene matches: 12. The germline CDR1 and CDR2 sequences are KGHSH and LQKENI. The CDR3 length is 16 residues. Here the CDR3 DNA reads TGTGCCAGCTCACCCGTATGGAACGGGAGGGCCAACGAGCAGTACTTC. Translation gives CASSPVWNGRANEQYF.

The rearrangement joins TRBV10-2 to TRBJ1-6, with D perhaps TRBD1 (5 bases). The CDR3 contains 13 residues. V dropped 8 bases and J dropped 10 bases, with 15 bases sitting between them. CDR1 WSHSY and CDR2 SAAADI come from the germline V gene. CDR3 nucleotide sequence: TGCGCCAGCTCATCCCCCGGGGACTCACCCCTCCACTTT. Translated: CASSSPGDSPLHF.

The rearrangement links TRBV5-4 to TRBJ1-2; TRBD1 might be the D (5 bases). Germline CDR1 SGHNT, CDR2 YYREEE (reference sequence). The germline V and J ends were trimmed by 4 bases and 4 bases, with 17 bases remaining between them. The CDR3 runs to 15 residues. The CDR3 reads CASSGGQGPSYGYTF. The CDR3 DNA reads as TGTGCCAGCAGCGGTGGTCAGGGTCCGAGCTATGGCTACACCTTC.

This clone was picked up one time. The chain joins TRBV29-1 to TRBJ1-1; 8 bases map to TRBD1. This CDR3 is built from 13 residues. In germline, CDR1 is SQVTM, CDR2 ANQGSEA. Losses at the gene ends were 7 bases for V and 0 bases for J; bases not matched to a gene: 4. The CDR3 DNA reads TGCAGCGGAGGACAGGGATTGAACACTGAAGCTTTCTTT. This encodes CSGGQGLNTEAFF.

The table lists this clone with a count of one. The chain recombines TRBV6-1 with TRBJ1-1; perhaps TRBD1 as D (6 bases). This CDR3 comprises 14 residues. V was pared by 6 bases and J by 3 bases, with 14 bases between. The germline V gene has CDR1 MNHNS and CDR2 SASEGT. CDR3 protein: CASSPRGIDTEAFF. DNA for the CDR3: TGTGCCAGCAGCCCCAGGGGCATCGACACTGAAGCTTTCTTT.

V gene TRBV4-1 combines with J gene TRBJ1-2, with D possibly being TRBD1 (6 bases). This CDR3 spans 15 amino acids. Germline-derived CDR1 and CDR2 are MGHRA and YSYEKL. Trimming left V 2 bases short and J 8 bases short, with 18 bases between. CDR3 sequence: CASSQILGHGGGYTF. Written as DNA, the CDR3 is TGCGCCAGCAGCCAAATCCTGGGACATGGGGGAGGCTACACCTTC.

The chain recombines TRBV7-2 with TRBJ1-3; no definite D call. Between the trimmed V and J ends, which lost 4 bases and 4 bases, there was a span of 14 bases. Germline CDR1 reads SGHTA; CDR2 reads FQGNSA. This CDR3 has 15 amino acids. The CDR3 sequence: CASSSSSGIGNTIYF. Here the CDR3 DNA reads TGTGCCAGCAGCTCCTCGAGCGGGATCGGAAACACCATATATTTT.

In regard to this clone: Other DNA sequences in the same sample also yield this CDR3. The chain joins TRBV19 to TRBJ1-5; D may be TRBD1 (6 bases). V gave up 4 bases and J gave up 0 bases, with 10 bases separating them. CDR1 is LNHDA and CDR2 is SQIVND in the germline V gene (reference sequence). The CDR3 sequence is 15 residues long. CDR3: CASSTHRDSNQPQHF. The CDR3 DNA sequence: TGTGCCAGTAGTACCCACAGGGATAGCAATCAGCCCCAGCATTTT. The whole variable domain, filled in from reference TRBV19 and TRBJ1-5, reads DGGITQSPKYLFRKEGQNVTLSCEQNLNHDAMYWYRQDPGQGLRLIYYSQIVNDFQKGDIAEGYSVSREKKESFPLTVTSAQKNPTAFYLCASSTHRDSNQPQHFGDGTRLSIL.